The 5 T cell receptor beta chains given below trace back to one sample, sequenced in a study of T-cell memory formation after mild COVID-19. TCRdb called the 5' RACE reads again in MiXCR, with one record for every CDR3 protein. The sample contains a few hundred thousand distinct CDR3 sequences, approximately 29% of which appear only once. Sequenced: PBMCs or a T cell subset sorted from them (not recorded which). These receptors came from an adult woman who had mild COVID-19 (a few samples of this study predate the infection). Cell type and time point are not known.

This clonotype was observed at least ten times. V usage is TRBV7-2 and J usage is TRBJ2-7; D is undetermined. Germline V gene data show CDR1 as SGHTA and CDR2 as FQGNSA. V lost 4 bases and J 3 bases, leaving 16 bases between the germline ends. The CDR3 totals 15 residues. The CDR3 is CASSSPLPLGYEQYF. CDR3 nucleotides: TGTGCCAGCAGCTCCCCCCTCCCCCTCGGCTACGAGCAGTACTTC.

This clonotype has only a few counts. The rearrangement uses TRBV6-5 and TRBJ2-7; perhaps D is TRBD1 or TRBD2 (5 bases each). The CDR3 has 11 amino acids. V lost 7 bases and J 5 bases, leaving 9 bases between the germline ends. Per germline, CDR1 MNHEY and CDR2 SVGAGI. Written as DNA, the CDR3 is TGTGCCAGCAAACGAGGGGACGAGCAGTACTTC. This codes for CASKRGDEQYF.

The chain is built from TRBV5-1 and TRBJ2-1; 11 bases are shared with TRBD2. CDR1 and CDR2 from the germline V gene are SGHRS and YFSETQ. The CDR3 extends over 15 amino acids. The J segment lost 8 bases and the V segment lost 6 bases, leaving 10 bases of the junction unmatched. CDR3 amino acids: CASTAVAGGPHEQFF. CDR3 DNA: TGCGCCAGCACCGCTGTAGCGGGGGGGCCCCATGAGCAGTTCTTC.

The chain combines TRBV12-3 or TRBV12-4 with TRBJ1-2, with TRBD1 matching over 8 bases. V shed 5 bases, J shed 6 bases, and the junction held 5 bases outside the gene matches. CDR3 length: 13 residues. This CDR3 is CASSPRQGNGYTF. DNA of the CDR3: TGTGCCAGCAGTCCTCGACAGGGGAATGGCTACACCTTC.

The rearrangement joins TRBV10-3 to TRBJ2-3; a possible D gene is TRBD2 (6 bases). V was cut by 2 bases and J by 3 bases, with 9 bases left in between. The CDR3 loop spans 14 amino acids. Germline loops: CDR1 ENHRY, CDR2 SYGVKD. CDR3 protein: CAISERGSTDTQYF. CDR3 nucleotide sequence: TGTGCCATCAGTGAGCGGGGGAGTACAGATACGCAGTATTTT.